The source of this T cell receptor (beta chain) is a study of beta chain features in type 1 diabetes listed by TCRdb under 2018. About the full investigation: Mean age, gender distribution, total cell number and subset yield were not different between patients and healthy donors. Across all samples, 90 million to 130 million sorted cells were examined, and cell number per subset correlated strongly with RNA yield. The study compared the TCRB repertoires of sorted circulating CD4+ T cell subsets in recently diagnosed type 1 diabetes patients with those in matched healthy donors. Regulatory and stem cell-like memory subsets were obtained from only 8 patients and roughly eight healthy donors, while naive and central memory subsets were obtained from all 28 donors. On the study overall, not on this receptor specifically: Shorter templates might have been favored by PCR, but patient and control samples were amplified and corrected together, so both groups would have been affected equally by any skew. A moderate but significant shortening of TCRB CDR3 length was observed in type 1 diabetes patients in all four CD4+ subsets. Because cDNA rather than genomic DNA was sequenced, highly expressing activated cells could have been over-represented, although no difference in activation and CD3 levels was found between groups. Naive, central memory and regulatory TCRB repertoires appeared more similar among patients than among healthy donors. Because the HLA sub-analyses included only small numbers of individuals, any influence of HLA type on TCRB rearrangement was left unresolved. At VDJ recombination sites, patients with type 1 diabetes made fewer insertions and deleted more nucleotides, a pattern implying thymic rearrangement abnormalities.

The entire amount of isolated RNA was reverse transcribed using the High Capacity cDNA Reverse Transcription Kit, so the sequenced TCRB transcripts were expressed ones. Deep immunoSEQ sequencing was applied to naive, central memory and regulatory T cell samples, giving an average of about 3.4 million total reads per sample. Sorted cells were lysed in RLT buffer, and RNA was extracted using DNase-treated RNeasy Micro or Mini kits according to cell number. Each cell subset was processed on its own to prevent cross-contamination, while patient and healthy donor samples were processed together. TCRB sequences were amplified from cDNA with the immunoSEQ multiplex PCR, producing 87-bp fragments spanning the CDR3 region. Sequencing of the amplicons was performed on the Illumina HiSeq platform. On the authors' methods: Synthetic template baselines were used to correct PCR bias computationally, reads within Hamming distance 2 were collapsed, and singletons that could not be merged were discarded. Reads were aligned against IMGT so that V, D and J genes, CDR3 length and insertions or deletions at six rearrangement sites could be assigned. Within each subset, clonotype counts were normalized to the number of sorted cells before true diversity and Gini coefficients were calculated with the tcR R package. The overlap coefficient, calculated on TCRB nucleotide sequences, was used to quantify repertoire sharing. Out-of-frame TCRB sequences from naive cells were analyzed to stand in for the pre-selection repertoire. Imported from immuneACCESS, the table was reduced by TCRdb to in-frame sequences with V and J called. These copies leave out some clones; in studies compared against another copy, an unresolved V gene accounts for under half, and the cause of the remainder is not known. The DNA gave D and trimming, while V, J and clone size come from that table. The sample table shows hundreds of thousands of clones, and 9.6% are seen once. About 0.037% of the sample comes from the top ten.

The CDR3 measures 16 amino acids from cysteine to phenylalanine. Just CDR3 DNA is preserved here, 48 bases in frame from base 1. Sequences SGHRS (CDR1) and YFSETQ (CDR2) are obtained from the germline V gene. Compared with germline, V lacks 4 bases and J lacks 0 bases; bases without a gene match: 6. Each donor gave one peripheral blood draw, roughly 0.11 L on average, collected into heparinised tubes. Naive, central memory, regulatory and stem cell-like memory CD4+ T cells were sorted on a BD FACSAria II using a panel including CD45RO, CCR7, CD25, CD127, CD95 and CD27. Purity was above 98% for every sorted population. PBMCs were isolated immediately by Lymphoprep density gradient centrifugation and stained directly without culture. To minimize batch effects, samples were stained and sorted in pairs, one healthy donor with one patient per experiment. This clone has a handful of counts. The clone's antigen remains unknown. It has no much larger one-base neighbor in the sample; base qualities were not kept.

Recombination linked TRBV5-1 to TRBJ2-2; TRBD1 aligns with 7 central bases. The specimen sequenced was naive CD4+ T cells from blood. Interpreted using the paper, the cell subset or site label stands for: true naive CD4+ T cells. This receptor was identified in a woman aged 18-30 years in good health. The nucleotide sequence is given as TGCGCCAGCAGCGACAGGGTCCCCTCGAACACCGGGGAGCTGTTTTTT. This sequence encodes CASSDRVPSNTGELFF.